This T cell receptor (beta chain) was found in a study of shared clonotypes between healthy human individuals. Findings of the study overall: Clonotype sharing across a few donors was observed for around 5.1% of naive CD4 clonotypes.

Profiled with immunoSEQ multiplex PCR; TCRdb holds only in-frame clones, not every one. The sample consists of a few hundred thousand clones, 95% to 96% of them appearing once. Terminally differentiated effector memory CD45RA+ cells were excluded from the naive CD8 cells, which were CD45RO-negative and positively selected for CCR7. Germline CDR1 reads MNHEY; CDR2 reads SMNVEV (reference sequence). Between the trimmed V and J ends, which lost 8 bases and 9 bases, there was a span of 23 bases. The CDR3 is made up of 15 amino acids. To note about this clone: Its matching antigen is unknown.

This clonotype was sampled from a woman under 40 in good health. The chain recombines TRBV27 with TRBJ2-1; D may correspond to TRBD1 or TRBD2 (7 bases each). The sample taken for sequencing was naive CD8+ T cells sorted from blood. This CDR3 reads CASYLGRGRSGEQFF. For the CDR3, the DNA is TGTGCCAGCTACCTGGGGAGGGGGCGGTCCGGTGAGCAGTTCTTC.